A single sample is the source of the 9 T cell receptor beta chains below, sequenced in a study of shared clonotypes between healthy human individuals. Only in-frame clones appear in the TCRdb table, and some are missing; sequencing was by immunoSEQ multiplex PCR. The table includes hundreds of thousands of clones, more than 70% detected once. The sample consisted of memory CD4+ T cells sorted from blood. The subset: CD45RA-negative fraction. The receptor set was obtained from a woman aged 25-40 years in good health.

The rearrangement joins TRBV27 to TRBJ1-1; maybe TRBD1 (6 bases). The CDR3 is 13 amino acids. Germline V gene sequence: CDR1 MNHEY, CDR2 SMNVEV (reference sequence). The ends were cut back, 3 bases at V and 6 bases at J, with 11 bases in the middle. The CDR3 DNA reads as TGTGCCAGCAGTTTGCTGGGGGCCGCTGAAGCTTTCTTT. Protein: CASSLLGAAEAFF.

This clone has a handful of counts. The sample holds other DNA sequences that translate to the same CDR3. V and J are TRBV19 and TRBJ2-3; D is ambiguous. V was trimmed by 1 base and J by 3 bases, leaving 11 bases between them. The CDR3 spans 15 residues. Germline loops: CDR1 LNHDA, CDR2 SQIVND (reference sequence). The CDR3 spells CASSIGTAATDTQYF. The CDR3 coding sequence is TGTGCCAGTAGTATAGGCACGGCGGCAACAGATACGCAGTATTTT.

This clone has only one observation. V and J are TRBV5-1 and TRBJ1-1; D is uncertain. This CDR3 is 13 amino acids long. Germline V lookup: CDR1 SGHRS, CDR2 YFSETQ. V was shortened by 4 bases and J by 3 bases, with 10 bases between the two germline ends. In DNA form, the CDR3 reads TGCGCCAGCAGCCTTAGATTGGACACTGAAGCTTTCTTT. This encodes CASSLRLDTEAFF.

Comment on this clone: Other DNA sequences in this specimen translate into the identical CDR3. The CDR3 loop is CASSLQVQETQYF. Written as DNA, the CDR3 is TGCGCCAGCAGCTTGCAGGTCCAAGAGACCCAGTACTTC. V is TRBV5-1 and J is TRBJ2-5; D ambiguous. The CDR3 length is 13 residues. Trimming took off 1 base at V and 1 base at J, with 5 bases between the two ends. Germline V gives CDR1 SGHRS, CDR2 YFSETQ.

CDR3 DNA sequence: TGTGCCAGCAGTTTGGGGACGGGGATCACCGGGGAGCTGTTTTTT. Translating it yields CASSLGTGITGELFF. The genes are TRBV28 and TRBJ2-2; the D call may be TRBD1 or TRBD2 (5 bases each). Between the trimmed V and J ends, which lost 3 bases and 4 bases, there was a span of 12 bases. The CDR3 runs to 15 residues. Germline CDR1 and CDR2: MDHEN and SYDVKM.

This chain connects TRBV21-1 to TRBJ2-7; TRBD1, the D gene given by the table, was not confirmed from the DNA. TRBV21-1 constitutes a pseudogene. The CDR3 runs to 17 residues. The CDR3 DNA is TGTGCCAGCAGCACCCCCAGGACAGGACTTAGCTCCTACGAGCAGTACTTC. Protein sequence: CASSTPRTGLSSYEQYF.

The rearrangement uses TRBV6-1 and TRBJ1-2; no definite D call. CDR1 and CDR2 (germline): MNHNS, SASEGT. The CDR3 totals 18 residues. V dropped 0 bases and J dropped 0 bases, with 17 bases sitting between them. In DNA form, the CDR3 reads TGTGCCAGCAGTGAAGCGTTTGCAGGAATACCTACTAACTATGGCTACACCTTC. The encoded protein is CASSEAFAGIPTNYGYTF.

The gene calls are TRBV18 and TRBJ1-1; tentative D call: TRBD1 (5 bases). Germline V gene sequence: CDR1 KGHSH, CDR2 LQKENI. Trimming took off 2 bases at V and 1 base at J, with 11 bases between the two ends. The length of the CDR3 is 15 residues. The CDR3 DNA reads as TGTGCCAGCTCACCAACCGGGACTCGGAACACTGAAGCTTTCTTT. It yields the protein CASSPTGTRNTEAFF.

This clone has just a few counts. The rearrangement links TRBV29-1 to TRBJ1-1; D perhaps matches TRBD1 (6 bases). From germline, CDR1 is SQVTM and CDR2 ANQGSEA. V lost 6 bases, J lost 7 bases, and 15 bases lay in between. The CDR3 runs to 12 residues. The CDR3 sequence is CSVLTGWVEAFF. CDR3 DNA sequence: TGCAGCGTCCTGACAGGCTGGGTTGAAGCTTTCTTT.